The 5 T cell receptor beta chains below all came from one sample that was sequenced in a study of blood T cell repertoires in COVID-19. TCRdb's copy holds only in-frame clones and misses some; the assay was immunoSEQ multiplex PCR. The data hold nearly 250,000 clones, with approximately 85% observed a single time. Sequencing was carried out using peripheral blood. The receptor source for this set is a woman aged 80 or over with COVID-19, enrolled during active disease.

The gene calls are TRBV13 and TRBJ1-6; 7 bases match TRBD1. The ends lost 6 bases at V and 10 bases at J; junction bases unmatched: 3. The V gene's germline CDR1 is PRHDT and CDR2 FYEKMQ (reference sequence). The CDR3 is 12 amino acids. Written as DNA, the CDR3 is TGTGCCAGCAGATTACAGGGGTCACCCCTCCACTTT. This codes for CASRLQGSPLHF.

The chain couples TRBV3-1 (or the pseudogene TRBV3-2) to TRBJ1-6, with TRBD1 matching 8 bases. From germline, CDR1 is LGHDT and CDR2 YNNKEL (reference sequence). The CDR3 runs to 16 residues. V dropped 4 bases and J dropped 2; count of bases not matched to a gene: 4. The CDR3 reads CASSRQGAAYNSPLHF. The CDR3 DNA reads as TGTGCCAGCAGCCGCCAGGGGGCAGCCTATAATTCACCCCTCCACTTT.

The chain carries TRBV7-9 and TRBJ2-2; TRBD1 agrees at 8 bases. The CDR3 loop spans 14 amino acids. V shed 3 bases and J 6 bases; nucleotides not matched to a gene: 3. Germline V gene lookup returns CDR1 SEHNR and CDR2 FQNEAQ (reference sequence). CDR3 bases: TGTGCCAGCAGCTTCCTACAGGGGGCCGGGGAGCTGTTTTTT. Translating it yields CASSFLQGAGELFF.

The V gene is TRBV7-2, the J gene TRBJ2-4; 10 bases agree with TRBD1. This CDR3 has 15 amino acids. CDR1 is SGHTA and CDR2 is FQGNSA in the germline V gene. V lost 1 base, J lost 5 bases, and 2 bases stayed unmatched. The CDR3: CASSLVGTGENIQYF. The CDR3 region has the DNA TGTGCCAGCAGCTTAGTCGGGACAGGGGAAAACATTCAGTACTTC. Variable domain in full (rest from reference TRBV7-2 and TRBJ2-4): GAGVSQSPSNKVTEKGKDVELRCDPISGHTALYWYRQSLGQGLEFLIYFQGNSAPDKSGLPSDRFSAERTGGSVSTLTIQRTQQEDSAVYLCASSLVGTGENIQYFGAGTRLSVL.

The genes are TRBV28 and TRBJ1-5, with 7 bases aligning to TRBD1. The CDR3 runs 14 residues. Germline V gene sequence: CDR1 MDHEN, CDR2 SYDVKM. V was pared by 7 bases and J by 1 base, with 4 bases of the junction left unmatched. CDR3 DNA sequence: TGTGCCAGCACCACGGGACAGAGCAATCAGCCCCAGCATTTT. Translation gives CASTTGQSNQPQHF.